The text below deals with one TCR beta chain. The sample comes from a study of blood T cell repertoires in COVID-19. On the study more broadly: Acute and convalescent COVID-19 specimens originated in the United States, Italy and Spain. PBMCs, B-cell-depleted T cells, or T cells provided the cDNA or gDNA that made up the material.

Patients of the Seattle cohort, enrolled during active infection, were followed longitudinally. Germline loops: CDR1 SGHTA, CDR2 FQGNSA. There are 14 residues in the CDR3. Losses at the gene ends were 6 bases for V and 4 bases for J; bases not matched to a gene: 7. The authors' processing: From reference gene primer amplification, estimates of nucleated cell counts were derived. Clones were read by immunoSEQ multiplex PCR, and TCRdb kept only the in-frame ones, dropping some. That table supplies the V and J calls and clone size; D and trimming were determined from the DNA. Of 250,000 to 300,000 clones listed, roughly 90% are singletons.

The material sequenced was peripheral blood. This receptor was obtained from a woman between 70 and 85 years old with COVID-19, enrolled during active disease. The gene calls are TRBV7-2 and TRBJ1-2, with TRBD1 matching over 8 bases. CDR3 sequence: CASRPPGTGYGYTF. The DNA for the CDR3 is TGTGCCAGCAGGCCTCCCGGGACAGGCTATGGCTACACCTTC.